One sample yielded the 15 T cell receptor beta chains listed below, sequenced in a study of identical twins (dated by TCRdb to between 2015 and 2016). The library was obtained by 5' RACE. Reads for this sample came from an Illumina HiSeq 2000. TCRdb itself trimmed the public reads at Q25 with fastp, ran MiXCR and retained productive beta chains. Entries are consolidated by CDR3 protein sequence, retaining the most common genes and DNA. Across this sample there are 100,000 to 110,000 distinct CDR3 sequences, with 5.9% seen only once. Around 12% of the sample goes to the ten largest clones. The material sequenced was memory T cells sorted from blood. The sample's cell subset or site label is to be understood as: CD45RO+ enriched T cells. The origin of the receptors is a woman aged 50 to 60 in good health.

This clonotype occurred many times. The chain has TRBV3-1 and TRBJ1-4; unclear D gene. The CDR3 sequence is 15 residues long. Germline V gives CDR1 LGHDT, CDR2 YNNKEL (reference sequence). Trimming cost V 4 bases and J 0 bases, with 9 bases left between them. This CDR3 is CASSLGGSTNEKLFF. Written as DNA, the CDR3 is TGTGCCAGCAGCCTCGGTGGATCAACTAATGAAAAACTGTTTTTT.

This clonotype appeared many times. The V call is TRBV6-5, the J call TRBJ2-4, with D possibly being TRBD1 or TRBD2 (5 bases each). Germline loops: CDR1 MNHEY, CDR2 SVGAGI. The ends were cut back, 6 bases at V and 3 bases at J, with 12 bases in the middle. This CDR3 comprises 14 residues. The CDR3 sequence: CASSQGRFKNIQYF. The CDR3 nucleotides are TGTGCCAGCAGCCAGGGACGTTTCAAAAACATTCAGTACTTC.

The sample holds many counts of this clonotype. CDR3 nucleotide sequence: TGCGCCAGTCTTCCAGGGGGCGCTTCCACTGAAGCTTTCTTT. Translated: CASLPGGASTEAFF. The chain joins TRBV5-1 to TRBJ1-1, with 8 nucleotides matching TRBD1. The CDR3 length is 14 residues. The V and J ends lost 8 bases and 4 bases, in that order; junction bases with no gene match: 10. Germline V gene data show CDR1 as SGHRS and CDR2 as YFSETQ.

This clonotype has ten or more counts. The chain joins TRBV12-3 or TRBV12-4 to TRBJ1-1; TRBD1 matches at 8 bases. The ends lost 8 bases at V and 1 base at J; junction bases unmatched: 6. The CDR3 spans 14 residues. CDR3 region: CASSFGTGNTEAFF. DNA for the CDR3: TGTGCCAGCTCATTTGGGACAGGGAACACTGAAGCTTTCTTT.

On this clonotype itself: A much larger clone lies a single base off, so this may be a read error. The rearrangement links TRBV18 to TRBJ2-7; 11 nucleotides agree with TRBD1. Germline V CDR1 and CDR2: KGHSH, LQKENI. The CDR3 totals 15 residues. CDR3 in amino acids: CASSPGQGGTYEQHV. CDR3 coding DNA: TGTGCCAGCTCACCGGGACAGGGGGGGACCTACGAGCAGCACGTC.

This clonotype was detected ten times or more. The chain carries TRBV9 and TRBJ2-1; 9 bases align to TRBD2. The CDR3 consists of 15 residues. Unmatched junction bases numbered 2, after V lost 0 bases and J lost 4 bases. Germline CDR1 SGDLS, CDR2 YYNGEE. CDR3 DNA: TGTGCCAGCAGCGTAGGGGCGGGAGGGTACAATGAGCAGTTCTTC. Amino acids: CASSVGAGGYNEQFF. The full variable domain, in which reference TRBV9 and TRBJ2-1 provide the parts outside the CDR3, is DSGVTQTPKHLITATGQRVTLRCSPRSGDLSVYWYQQSLDQGLQFLIQYYNGEERAKGNILERFSAQQFPDLHSELNLSSLELGDSALYFCASSVGAGGYNEQFFGPGTRLTVL.

This clonotype was recorded at least ten times. The gene calls are TRBV20-1 and TRBJ2-1, with 15 bases identical to TRBD2. This CDR3 is built from 18 residues. V shed 6 bases, J shed 3 bases, and the junction held 12 bases outside the gene matches. The germline V gene has CDR1 DFQATT and CDR2 SNEGSKA (reference sequence). This chain's CDR3 is CSAQTSGTSGRRYNEQFF. The DNA of the CDR3 is TGCAGTGCCCAAACCTCCGGGACTAGCGGGAGGCGCTACAATGAGCAGTTCTTC.

This clonotype has ten or more counts. The V and J genes are TRBV2 and TRBJ2-1; 7 nucleotides align to TRBD1. Germline trimming cut 7 bases from V and 4 bases from J; bases unmatched to any gene: 4. The CDR3 covers 13 residues. The germline V gene has CDR1 SNHLY and CDR2 FYNNEI. CDR3 nucleotides: TGTGCCAGCAATTGGGGACAGTACAATGAGCAGTTCTTC. This gives the protein CASNWGQYNEQFF.

The table lists this clonotype with many counts. The CDR3 reads CASSTSTGTDTQYF. CDR3 DNA: TGTGCCAGTAGTACATCTACAGGCACAGATACGCAGTATTTT. The chain uses TRBV19 and TRBJ2-3; no clear D gene. CDR3 length: 14 amino acids. V shed 4 bases and J shed 1 base, with 9 bases lying between them. CDR1 LNHDA and CDR2 SQIVND come from the germline V gene (reference sequence).

This clonotype was seen many times. The rearrangement joins TRBV5-1 to TRBJ2-3; unclear D gene. The V gene lost 0 bases and the J gene lost 0 bases, with 2 bases spanning the gap. Germline V gene data show CDR1 as SGHRS and CDR2 as YFSETQ. CDR3 size: 13 residues. For the CDR3, the DNA is TGCGCCAGCAGCTTGGGAAGCACAGATACGCAGTATTTT. Translation gives CASSLGSTDTQYF.

The gene calls are TRBV20-1 and TRBJ1-6, with TRBD1 matching over 7 bases. Germline CDR1 is DFQATT and CDR2 is SNEGSKA (reference sequence). J lost 7 bases, V lost 5 bases, and 11 bases had no gene match. This CDR3 contains 15 residues. The CDR3 DNA is TGCAGTGCTGTTACCGGGACAGAGATCAATTCACCCCTCCACTTT. The encoded protein is CSAVTGTEINSPLHF.

This clonotype was seen at least ten times. The chain joins TRBV10-1 to TRBJ2-5, with D unresolved. Trimming removed 0 bases from V and 2 bases from J, with 7 bases in between. Germline CDR1 is WNHNN and CDR2 is SYGVQD (reference sequence). The CDR3 is 14 amino acids. CDR3 region: CASSESLGQETQYF. CDR3 DNA: TGCGCCAGCAGTGAGTCGCTGGGGCAAGAGACCCAGTACTTC.

The chain couples TRBV30 to TRBJ2-3; D not certain. Germline CDR1 GTSNPN, CDR2 SVGIG (reference sequence). V lost 4 bases, J lost 0 bases, and 8 bases lay in between. There are 13 residues in the CDR3. CDR3 sequence reads: CAWNGRSTDTQYF. DNA for the CDR3: TGTGCCTGGAACGGACGGAGCACAGATACGCAGTATTTT.

This clonotype was observed at least ten times. The CDR3 bases are TGTGCCAGCAATGCCGGCTATGGCTACACCTTC. This translates into CASNAGYGYTF. The chain joins TRBV6-6 to TRBJ1-2; D remains ambiguous. Germline CDR1 and CDR2: MNHNY and SVGAGI (reference sequence). CDR3 length: 11 amino acids. The V end was cut by 7 bases, the J end by 4 bases, with 7 bases between.

This rearrangement joins TRBV7-2 to TRBJ2-4; 8 positions agree with TRBD2. CDR3 size: 15 residues. Germline V gene lookup returns CDR1 SGHTA and CDR2 FQGNSA. Trimming at V came to 5 bases and at J to 10 bases, leaving 13 bases not matched to a gene. The CDR3 region is CASSPRGGEIMIQYF. In DNA form, the CDR3 reads TGTGCCAGCAGCCCCCGGGGGGGTGAGATCATGATTCAGTACTTC.